This TCR beta chain is from a study of blood T cell repertoires in COVID-19. At the level of the study: Specimens from acute and convalescent COVID-19 originated in the United States, Italy and Spain. From T cells, B-cell-depleted T cells, or PBMCs came the material, which was cDNA or gDNA.

The V segment lost 6 bases and the J segment 0 bases; nucleotides outside the gene matches: 7. Germline CDR1 and CDR2: SNHLY and FYNNEI. The CDR3 has 16 amino acids. Methods used by the authors: It was from reference gene primer amplification that nucleated cell counts were estimated. Data came from immunoSEQ multiplex PCR; TCRdb stores just in-frame clones and leaves some out. V, J and clone size derive from that table, while D and trimming were established from the DNA sequence. Altogether under 70,000 clones are present, over 75% being singletons, with the ten largest covering around 14%. The sequencing sample was made of peripheral blood. V usage is TRBV2 and J usage is TRBJ2-4; the match to TRBD1 covers 8 bases. This sequence was found in a human donor with active COVID-19. The donor label of this sample is uncertain. The CDR3 nucleotides are TGTGCCAGCAGACCTGGACAGGGCATAGCCAAAAACATTCAGTACTTC. Protein: CASRPGQGIAKNIQYF.